A single sample is the source of the 21 T cell receptor beta chains below, sequenced in a study of metastatic and nonmetastatic thyroid tumors (TCRdb year 2020). Library preparation was by PCR. This sample was sequenced with an Illumina HiSeq 4000. Clones were called with MiXCR by TCRdb after fastp trimmed the public reads at Q25, and only in-frame beta chains were retained. The sample yields under 95,000 clones; about 13% were counted once. Of the sample, about 10% falls within the top ten clones. Before undergoing thyroid surgery, none of the patients had been given any kind of treatment. Sequencing was done on a sample of blood. The receptors shown here come from a female donor with papillary thyroid cancer or a benign thyroid nodule (not recorded which). Some clones in this sample may be carry-over from other donors' samples.

Comments on this clone: This sequence may be a read error, since a much larger clone differs from it by one base. In DNA, the CDR3 is TGTGCCCGGAGTGTAAGGGACAGGTCCACCGGGGAGCTGTTTTTT. Amino acid sequence: CARSVRDRSTGELFF. The chain links TRBV30 to TRBJ2-2; 8 positions agree with TRBD1. The CDR3 contains 15 residues. Germline assignment: CDR1 GTSNPN and CDR2 SVGIG (reference sequence).

In this sample, this clone turned up many times. The rearrangement uses TRBV7-2 and TRBJ1-5, with D tentatively TRBD1 (5 bases). The V and J ends lost 5 bases and 7 bases respectively, with 15 bases between them. This CDR3 contains 14 residues. The V gene's germline CDR1 is SGHTA and CDR2 FQGNSA. CDR3 loop: CASSRSGYVQPQHF. DNA of the CDR3: TGTGCCAGCAGCAGATCAGGGTACGTGCAGCCCCAGCATTTT.

This clone has a handful of counts. One base away lies a much larger clone, so this may be a sequencing read error. The chain recombines TRBV29-1 with TRBJ2-5; no definite D call. The CDR3 length is 13 residues. Trimming pared 1 base from V and 3 bases from J, leaving 9 bases between. Germline lookup yields CDR1 SQVTM and CDR2 ANQGSEA. The DNA of the CDR3 is TGCAGCGTTGAAGGAACAGTGAAAGAGACCCAGTACTTC. Protein product: CSVEGTVKETQYF.

The chain recombines TRBV12-5 with TRBJ2-7; 8 bases fit TRBD1. CDR1 and CDR2 from the germline V gene are LGHNT and FRNRAP. The CDR3 totals 14 residues. Trimming took 6 bases from V and 6 from J; bases not matched to a gene: 10. CDR3: CASGLRTGPFEQYF. Written as DNA, the CDR3 is TGTGCTAGTGGACTACGGACAGGGCCCTTCGAGCAGTACTTC.

This clone was recorded many times. This chain links TRBV28 with TRBJ1-5; no reliable D call. The germline V gene encodes CDR1 MDHEN and CDR2 SYDVKM. V lost 6 bases and J 7 bases, leaving 10 bases between the germline ends. The CDR3 sequence is 12 residues long. The CDR3: CASSPLEQPQHF. The DNA for the CDR3 is TGTGCCAGCAGCCCCCTAGAGCAGCCCCAGCATTTT.

This clone was recorded many times. V usage is TRBV27 and J usage is TRBJ2-3; D is possibly TRBD1 or TRBD2 (5 bases each). Germline loops: CDR1 MNHEY, CDR2 SMNVEV (reference sequence). V dropped 3 bases and J dropped 6 bases, with 22 bases sitting between them. This CDR3 region has 17 residues. The CDR3 sequence is CASSFLFRGPRGDTQYF. CDR3 DNA: TGTGCCAGCAGTTTTCTTTTCCGGGGCCCGAGGGGTGATACGCAGTATTTT.

The chain recombines TRBV6-5 with TRBJ2-6, with 7 positions matching TRBD1. Germline lookup yields CDR1 MNHEY and CDR2 SVGAGI. Trimming removed 0 bases from V and 0 bases from J; junction bases left unmatched: 5. There are 18 residues in the CDR3. The DNA of the CDR3 is TGTGCCAGCAGTTACTCCGGGACAGCTACCTCTGGGGCCAACGTCCTGACTTTC. Amino acids: CASSYSGTATSGANVLTF.

This clone was found many times. The V call is TRBV7-3, the J call TRBJ2-3; 7 nucleotides agree with TRBD2. Trimming cost V 2 bases and J 0 bases; bases outside gene matches: 2. The CDR3 loop spans 15 amino acids. CDR1 and CDR2 from the germline V gene are SGHTA and FQGTGA. CDR3 sequence (DNA): TGTGCCAGCAGCTTACTAGCGGTTAGCACAGATACGCAGTATTTT. It encodes CASSLLAVSTDTQYF.

This clone was detected many times. The J gene is TRBJ1-2, the V gene TRBV6-2 or TRBV6-3; D is uncertain. This CDR3 contains 13 residues. V shed 5 bases and J shed 1 base, with 8 bases lying between them. Germline CDR1 and CDR2: MNHEY and SVGEGT. CDR3 loop: CASSRTLNYGYTF. The CDR3, as DNA: TGTGCCAGCAGTAGGACTCTTAACTATGGCTACACCTTC.

Worth noting for this clone: This sequence may be a read error, since a much larger clone differs from it by one base. The rearrangement joins TRBV9 to TRBJ2-1; 9 bases match TRBD2. J gave up 7 bases and V 4 bases, and 9 bases lay outside the gene matches. From germline, CDR1 is SGDLS and CDR2 YYNGEE. The CDR3 loop spans 15 amino acids. The CDR3 spells CASSREAGGENEQFF. The DNA of the CDR3 is TGTGCCAGCAGCCGGGAGGCGGGAGGGGAAAATGAGCAGTTCTTC.

This clone was observed many times. For the CDR3, the DNA is TGTGCCAGCTCGCCGTCCAGGGGACAGGGCTCCTACGAGCAGTACTTC. This sequence encodes CASSPSRGQGSYEQYF. The chain uses TRBV18 and TRBJ2-7, with 9 bases aligning to TRBD1. This CDR3 region has 16 residues. V lost 6 bases, J lost 0 bases, and 9 bases stayed unmatched. Looked up from germline, CDR1 is KGHSH and CDR2 is LQKENI.

This clone has ten or more counts. The CDR3 DNA reads as TGTGCCAGTAGTATGGGAGGGAATGAAAAACTGTTTTTT. It codes for CASSMGGNEKLFF. The V and J genes are TRBV19 and TRBJ1-4; D unresolved. Trimming pared 3 bases from V and 5 bases from J, leaving 7 bases between. Germline CDR1 and CDR2: LNHDA and SQIVND (reference sequence). The CDR3 length is 13 residues.

There are many counts of this clone. The J gene is TRBJ2-5, the V gene TRBV29-1; 11 positions agree with TRBD1. Germline values: CDR1 SQVTM, CDR2 ANQGSEA. This CDR3 is built from 16 residues. The V gene end was trimmed by 7 bases and the J gene end by 0 bases; junction bases not matched to a gene: 10. Written as DNA, the CDR3 is TGCAGCGCCTTGGGGGGGGACAGGGGGTACCAAGAGACCCAGTACTTC. It yields the protein CSALGGDRGYQETQYF.

This clone was observed many times. The gene calls are TRBV12-3 or TRBV12-4 and TRBJ1-1; 7 nucleotides match TRBD1. The CDR3 sequence is 14 residues long. The ends lost 6 bases at V and 5 bases at J; junction bases unmatched: 9. This CDR3 reads CASSLEGRGTEAFF. The CDR3 DNA reads TGTGCCAGCAGCCTAGAGGGCAGGGGGACTGAAGCTTTCTTT.

Points on this clone: A read error is possible here, since a much larger clone lies one base away. This chain uses TRBV20-1 with TRBJ2-2, with D maybe TRBD2 (6 bases). The CDR3 extends over 13 amino acids. Germline values: CDR1 DFQATT, CDR2 SNEGSKA (reference sequence). The CDR3 DNA follows: TGCAGTGCTAGCGGGAGCCTGGTCGGGGGGCTGTTTTTT. This sequence encodes CSASGSLVGGLFF.

To note about this clone: The same CDR3 also results from other DNA sequences found in this sample. The chain links TRBV29-1 to TRBJ2-3; 16 bases fit TRBD2. Germline CDR1 is SQVTM and CDR2 is ANQGSEA. The CDR3 has 18 residues. Losses at the gene ends were 5 bases for V and 2 bases for J; bases not matched to a gene: 10. The CDR3 nucleotides read TGCAGCGTTAACCCGGGACTAGCGGGAGGGCACACCACAGATACGCAGTATTTT. It translates to CSVNPGLAGGHTTDTQYF.

The table lists this clone with a few counts. Additional DNA sequences in this sample encode the identical CDR3. The rearrangement joins TRBV19 to TRBJ2-1; TRBD2 agrees at 7 bases. CDR1 and CDR2 from the germline V gene are LNHDA and SQIVND (reference sequence). This CDR3 is built from 15 residues. Trimming at V came to 7 bases and at J to 4 bases, leaving 10 bases not matched to a gene. The chain's CDR3 is CASNLAVAAYNEQFF. In DNA form, the CDR3 reads TGTGCCAGTAATCTAGCGGTAGCGGCGTACAATGAGCAGTTCTTC.

The genes are TRBV28 and TRBJ2-7; D call uncertain. Trimming removed 9 bases from V and 0 bases from J, with 6 bases in between. CDR1 is MDHEN, CDR2 SYDVKM, per germline. The CDR3 loop spans 11 amino acids. The CDR3 DNA sequence: TGTGCCAGTTCGAGCTCCTACGAGCAGTACTTC. It translates to CASSSSYEQYF. Using reference TRBV28 and TRBJ2-7 for the parts outside the CDR3, the full variable domain is DVKVTQSSRYLVKRTGEKVFLECVQDMDHENMFWYRQDPGLGLRLIYFSYDVKMKEKGDIPEGYSVSREKKERFSLILESASTNQTSMYLCASSSSYEQYFGPGTRLTVT.

This clone was recorded at least ten times. This chain uses TRBV24-1 with TRBJ2-6, with no clear D. From germline, CDR1 is KGHDR and CDR2 SFDVKD. V was trimmed by 3 bases and J by 2 bases, leaving 7 bases between them. The CDR3 sequence is 15 residues long. Here the CDR3 reads CATSDKLPGANVLTF. The DNA of the CDR3 is TGTGCCACCAGTGATAAACTCCCTGGGGCCAACGTCCTGACTTTC.

This clone was observed at least ten times. The chain has TRBV5-1 and TRBJ1-3; tentatively, D is TRBD1 (6 bases). The CDR3 is made up of 15 amino acids. Germline-derived CDR1 and CDR2 are SGHRS and YFSETQ. V was pared by 0 bases and J by 2 bases, with 9 bases between. CDR3 protein: CASSLVAGAGNTIYF. The CDR3 region has the DNA TGCGCCAGCAGCTTGGTGGCAGGGGCTGGAAACACCATATATTTT.

A note on this clone: Relative to the germline gene, one junction end is altered; a read error may explain this. The same CDR3 arises from other DNA sequences in this sample as well. This sequence joins TRBV7-3 and TRBJ1-1, with 7 bases fitting TRBD1. This CDR3 contains 14 residues. Germline CDR1 reads SGHTA; CDR2 reads FQGTGA. The CDR3 DNA reads TGTGCCAGCAGCCCTGGACAGGTGGGCACTGAAGCCTTCTTT. Its protein product is CASSPGQVGTEAFF.